There are many counts of the clone carrying this TCR beta chain. The antigen is not known. Individual cDNA molecules each received unique molecular identifiers attached to them. MiXCR was run by TCRdb on the 5' RACE reads, yielding one entry per CDR3 protein. The table has about 25,000 distinct CDR3 sequences, 5.5% seen once. These data belong to a study of early T cells in non-severe SARS-CoV-2 infection. Study summary: Unpaired chains resulted from sequencing bulk RNA of unsorted whole blood. Study-wide results and caveats: Private and CD4 specificities were missed by VDJdb matching, skewed to anti-spike CD8.

The germline CDR1 and CDR2 sequences are LNHNV and YYDKDF (reference sequence). V was cut by 1 base and J by 2 bases, with 9 bases left in between. This CDR3 contains 15 residues. The gene calls are TRBV15 and TRBJ1-5; D is unclear. The sequenced sample consisted of whole blood. The clonotype was recovered from an adult who was a healthcare worker with PCR-confirmed SARS-CoV-2 infection or an uninfected control (not recorded which). The CDR3 region has the DNA TGTGCCACCAGCAGAGCTGATTATGGCAATCAGCCCCAGCATTTT. It yields the protein CATSRADYGNQPQHF.